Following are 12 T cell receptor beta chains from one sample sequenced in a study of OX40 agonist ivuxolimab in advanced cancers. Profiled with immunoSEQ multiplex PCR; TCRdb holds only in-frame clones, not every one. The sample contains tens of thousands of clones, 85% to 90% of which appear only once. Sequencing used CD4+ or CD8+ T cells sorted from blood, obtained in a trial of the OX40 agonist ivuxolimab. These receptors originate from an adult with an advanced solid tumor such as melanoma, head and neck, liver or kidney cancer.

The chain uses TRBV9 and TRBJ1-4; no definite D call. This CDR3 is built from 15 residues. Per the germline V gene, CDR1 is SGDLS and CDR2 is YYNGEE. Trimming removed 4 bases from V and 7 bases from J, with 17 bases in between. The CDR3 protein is CASSPLDGRLEKLFF. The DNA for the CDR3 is TGTGCCAGCAGCCCATTGGACGGGAGGCTTGAAAAACTGTTTTTT.

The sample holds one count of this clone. DNA of the CDR3: TGTGCCAGCAGCGCGGACAGGGCAAATGAAAAACTGTTTTTT. The encoded protein is CASSADRANEKLFF. The J gene is TRBJ1-4, the V gene TRBV9, with TRBD1 matching over 8 bases. The germline V gene encodes CDR1 SGDLS and CDR2 YYNGEE. The length of the CDR3 is 14 residues. Unmatched junction bases numbered 3, after V lost 3 bases and J lost 5 bases.

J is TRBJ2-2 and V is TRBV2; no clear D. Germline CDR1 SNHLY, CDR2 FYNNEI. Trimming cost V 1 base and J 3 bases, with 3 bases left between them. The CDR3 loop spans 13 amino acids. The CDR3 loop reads CASSEEYTGELFF. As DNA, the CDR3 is TGTGCCAGCAGTGAAGAGTACACCGGGGAGCTGTTTTTT.

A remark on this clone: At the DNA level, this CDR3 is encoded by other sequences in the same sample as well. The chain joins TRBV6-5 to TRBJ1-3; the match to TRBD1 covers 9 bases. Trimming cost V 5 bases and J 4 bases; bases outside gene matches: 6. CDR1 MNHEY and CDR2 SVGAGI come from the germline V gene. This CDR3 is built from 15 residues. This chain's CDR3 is CASSTTGGAGNTIYF. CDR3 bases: TGTGCCAGCAGTACGACAGGGGGGGCAGGAAACACCATATATTTT.

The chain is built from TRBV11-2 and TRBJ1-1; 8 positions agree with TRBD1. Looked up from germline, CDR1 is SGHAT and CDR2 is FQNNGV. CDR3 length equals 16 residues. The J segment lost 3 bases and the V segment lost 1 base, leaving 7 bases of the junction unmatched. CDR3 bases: TGTGCCAGCAGCTTAGCCACACAGGGGGGAGACACTGAAGCTTTCTTT. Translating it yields CASSLATQGGDTEAFF.

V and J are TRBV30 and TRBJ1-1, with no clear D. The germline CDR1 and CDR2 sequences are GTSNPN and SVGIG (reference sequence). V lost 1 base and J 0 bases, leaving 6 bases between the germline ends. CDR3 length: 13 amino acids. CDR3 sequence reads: CAWSDRLNTEAFF. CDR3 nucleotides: TGTGCCTGGAGTGATAGATTGAACACTGAAGCTTTCTTT.

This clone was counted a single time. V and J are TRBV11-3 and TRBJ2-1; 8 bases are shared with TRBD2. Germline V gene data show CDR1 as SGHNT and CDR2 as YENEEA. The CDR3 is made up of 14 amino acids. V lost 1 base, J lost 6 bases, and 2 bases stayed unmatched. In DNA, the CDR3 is TGTGCCAGCAGCTTAGGGACTAGCAGCAATGAGCAGTTCTTC. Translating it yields CASSLGTSSNEQFF.

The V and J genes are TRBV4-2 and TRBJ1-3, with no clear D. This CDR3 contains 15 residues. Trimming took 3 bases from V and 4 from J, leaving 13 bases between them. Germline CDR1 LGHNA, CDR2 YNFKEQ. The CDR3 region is CASSQEDPGGNTIYF. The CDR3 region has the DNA TGTGCCAGCAGCCAGGAGGACCCGGGAGGAAACACCATATATTTT.

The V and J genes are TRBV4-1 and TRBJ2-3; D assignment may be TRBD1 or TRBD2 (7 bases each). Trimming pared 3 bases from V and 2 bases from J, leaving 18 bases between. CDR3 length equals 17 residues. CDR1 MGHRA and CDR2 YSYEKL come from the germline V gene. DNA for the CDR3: TGCGCCAGCAGCCACCCAGGGGGGGGACCCAACACAGATACGCAGTATTTT. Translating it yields CASSHPGGGPNTDTQYF.

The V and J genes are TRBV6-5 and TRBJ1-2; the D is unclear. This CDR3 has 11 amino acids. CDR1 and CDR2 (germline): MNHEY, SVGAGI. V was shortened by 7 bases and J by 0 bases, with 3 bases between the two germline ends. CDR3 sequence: CASMANYGYTF. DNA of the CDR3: TGTGCCAGCATGGCTAACTATGGCTACACCTTC.

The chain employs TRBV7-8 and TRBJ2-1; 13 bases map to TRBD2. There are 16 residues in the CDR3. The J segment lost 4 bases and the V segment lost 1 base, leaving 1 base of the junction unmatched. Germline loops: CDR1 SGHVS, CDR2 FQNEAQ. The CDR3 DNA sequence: TGTGCCAGCAGCTTAGGGACTAGCGGGGGTTACAATGAGCAGTTCTTC. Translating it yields CASSLGTSGGYNEQFF.

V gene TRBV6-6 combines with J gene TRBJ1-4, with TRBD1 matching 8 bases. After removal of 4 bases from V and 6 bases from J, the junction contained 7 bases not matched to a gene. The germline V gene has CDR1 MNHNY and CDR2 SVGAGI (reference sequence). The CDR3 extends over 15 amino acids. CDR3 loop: CASSSTDRADEKLFF. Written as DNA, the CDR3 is TGTGCCAGCAGTTCCACGGACAGGGCGGATGAAAAACTGTTTTTT.